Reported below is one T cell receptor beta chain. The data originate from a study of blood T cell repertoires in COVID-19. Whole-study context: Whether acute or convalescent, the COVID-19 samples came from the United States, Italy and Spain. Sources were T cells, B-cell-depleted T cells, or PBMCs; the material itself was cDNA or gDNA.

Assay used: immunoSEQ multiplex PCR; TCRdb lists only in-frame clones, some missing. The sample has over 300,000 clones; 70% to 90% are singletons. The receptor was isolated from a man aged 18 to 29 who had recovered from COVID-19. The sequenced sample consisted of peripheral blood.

CDR3 sequence (DNA): TGTGCCAGCAGTTACGGACAGGGGGGTAATGAAAAACTGTTTTTT. Protein product: CASSYGQGGNEKLFF. This rearrangement joins TRBV6-5 to TRBJ1-4; 10 bases agree with TRBD1. This CDR3 has 15 residues. Unmatched junction bases numbered 1, after V lost 2 bases and J lost 4 bases. Germline loops: CDR1 MNHEY, CDR2 SVGAGI.